These 28 T cell receptor beta chains came from one sample sequenced in a study of blood T cell repertoires in COVID-19. The assay was immunoSEQ multiplex PCR, and TCRdb's table has in-frame clones only and misses some. This sample has under 300,000 clones, with about nine tenths found just once. The sequencing input was PBMCs or T cells enriched from blood (not recorded which). These receptors all come from a woman aged 35 to 49 who had recovered from COVID-19.

The rearrangement uses TRBV24-1 and TRBJ2-3; D remains ambiguous. Trimming shortened V by 5 bases and J by 1 base, and 12 bases separated the two germline ends. Germline V gene lookup returns CDR1 KGHDR and CDR2 SFDVKD. The CDR3 runs 15 residues. Here the CDR3 reads CATSGSLEGTDTQYF. The CDR3 region has the DNA TGTGCCACCAGTGGCTCACTCGAGGGCACAGATACGCAGTATTTT.

This chain uses TRBV7-8 with TRBJ1-4; TRBD1 might be the D (5 bases). In germline, CDR1 is SGHVS, CDR2 FQNEAQ. The CDR3 loop spans 17 amino acids. Trimming shortened V by 5 bases and J by 6 bases, and 22 bases separated the two germline ends. The CDR3 region has the DNA TGTGCCAGCAGCCTGAGGACGGCTCCTACAGGATATGAAAAACTGTTTTTT. Protein: CASSLRTAPTGYEKLFF.

The V gene is TRBV5-4, the J gene TRBJ1-1; D gene uncertain. V lost 5 bases and J 3 bases, leaving 11 bases between the germline ends. There are 13 residues in the CDR3. Germline CDR1 reads SGHNT; CDR2 reads YYREEE (reference sequence). Here the CDR3 DNA reads TGTGCCAGCAGTCAAATGAGGGACACTGAAGCTTTCTTT. The encoded protein is CASSQMRDTEAFF.

The genes are TRBV5-1 and TRBJ2-7; TRBD1 agrees at 10 bases. The CDR3 consists of 14 residues. V was clipped by 4 bases and J by 5 bases; unmatched bases: 6. Germline V gives CDR1 SGHRS, CDR2 YFSETQ. The CDR3 loop reads CASSGGQGPHEQYF. In DNA form, the CDR3 reads TGCGCCAGCAGCGGGGGACAGGGGCCCCACGAGCAGTACTTC.

The genes are TRBV7-9 and TRBJ2-1; 11 nucleotides agree with TRBD2. Losses at the gene ends were 4 bases for V and 1 base for J; bases not matched to a gene: 6. The CDR3 is 17 amino acids. Germline assignment: CDR1 SEHNR and CDR2 FQNEAQ (reference sequence). Here the CDR3 DNA reads TGTGCCAGCAGCTATAGCGGGGGGGCCAAATCCTACAATGAGCAGTTCTTC. Its protein is CASSYSGGAKSYNEQFF.

The chain combines TRBV27 with TRBJ2-2; 11 bases agree with TRBD2. The germline gives CDR1 MNHEY, CDR2 SMNVEV (reference sequence). Trimming removed 3 bases from V and 1 base from J; junction bases left unmatched: 4. This CDR3 has 17 residues. DNA for the CDR3: TGTGCCAGCAGTTTCCCGGGGACTAGCGGGAACACCGGGGAGCTGTTTTTT. As protein: CASSFPGTSGNTGELFF.

This chain joins TRBV19 and TRBJ2-7, with 9 positions matching TRBD1. Trimming at V came to 5 bases and at J to 2 bases, leaving 7 bases not matched to a gene. Germline V gene lookup returns CDR1 LNHDA and CDR2 SQIVND (reference sequence). This CDR3 is built from 15 residues. The CDR3 reads CASSARGTGPYEQYF. CDR3 in DNA: TGTGCCAGTAGTGCGCGCGGGACAGGGCCCTACGAGCAGTACTTC.

The rearrangement links TRBV10-3 to TRBJ2-7, with 7 bases identical to TRBD2. The CDR3 runs 13 residues. V trimming: 8 bases; J trimming: 3 bases; junction bases outside the gene matches: 7. Looked up from germline, CDR1 is ENHRY and CDR2 is SYGVKD. In DNA form, the CDR3 reads TGTGCCATCTCAGAATGGGGGGGCTACGAGCAGTACTTC. Amino acids: CAISEWGGYEQYF.

The V gene is TRBV3-1 (or the pseudogene TRBV3-2), the J gene TRBJ2-7; TRBD2 agrees at 8 bases. Germline-derived CDR1 and CDR2 are LGHDT and YNNKEL (reference sequence). Trimming removed 4 bases from V and 3 bases from J; junction bases left unmatched: 8. The CDR3 totals 15 residues. The CDR3 loop reads CASSPSGSGDYEQYF. The CDR3 DNA reads TGTGCCAGCAGCCCCTCGGGTAGCGGGGACTACGAGCAGTACTTC.

This clone was seen once. The chain couples TRBV20-1 to TRBJ2-1; no clear D. The CDR3 has 11 amino acids. The germline CDR1 and CDR2 sequences are DFQATT and SNEGSKA (reference sequence). V lost 3 bases and J 13 bases, leaving 13 bases between the germline ends. This CDR3 reads CSASTIREQFF. CDR3 in DNA: TGCAGTGCTAGCACGATCCGCGAACAGTTCTTC.

The V gene is TRBV7-2, the J gene TRBJ1-1; D not resolved. Germline V gene lookup returns CDR1 SGHTA and CDR2 FQGNSA. The CDR3 runs to 15 residues. V dropped 5 bases and J dropped 1 base, with 14 bases sitting between them. The CDR3 DNA sequence: TGTGCCAGCAGCGTATTAGCTACGGGGAACACTGAAGCTTTCTTT. This encodes CASSVLATGNTEAFF.

V and J are TRBV29-1 and TRBJ1-1, with a possible D match to TRBD1 (5 bases). V was trimmed by 1 base and J by 1 base, leaving 10 bases between them. CDR1 and CDR2 from the germline V gene are SQVTM and ANQGSEA. The CDR3 has 14 amino acids. DNA of the CDR3: TGCAGCGTTGAAGGATTTACAGGGAACACTGAAGCTTTCTTT. Its protein product is CSVEGFTGNTEAFF.

The rearrangement links TRBV7-2 to TRBJ2-1; 10 positions agree with TRBD2. Germline loops: CDR1 SGHTA, CDR2 FQGNSA. Trimming removed 4 bases from V and 0 bases from J; junction bases left unmatched: 6. CDR3 size: 17 residues. Here the CDR3 reads CASSWLAGASSYNEQFF. CDR3 nucleotide sequence: TGTGCCAGCAGCTGGCTAGCGGGGGCAAGCTCCTACAATGAGCAGTTCTTC.

This chain links TRBV2 with TRBJ2-7; D possibly corresponds to TRBD1 (6 bases). Germline-derived CDR1 and CDR2 are SNHLY and FYNNEI. The CDR3 runs to 15 residues. V shed 3 bases and J shed 2 bases, with 14 bases lying between them. This CDR3 is CASSDYRVIAYEQYF. The CDR3 DNA follows: TGTGCCAGCAGTGATTACAGGGTGATTGCCTACGAGCAGTACTTC.

This chain joins TRBV3-1 (or the pseudogene TRBV3-2) and TRBJ1-2; perhaps TRBD1 as D (6 bases). Trimming took off 2 bases at V and 7 bases at J, with 11 bases between the two ends. The CDR3 has 13 residues. Germline CDR1 and CDR2: LGHDT and YNNKEL (reference sequence). CDR3 coding DNA: TGTGCCAGCAGCCAAAACCAGGGGACTGGCTACACCTTC. Protein: CASSQNQGTGYTF.

The chain joins TRBV10-3 to TRBJ2-7, with D perhaps TRBD2 (5 bases). Trimming took off 2 bases at V and 4 bases at J, with 6 bases between the two ends. From germline, CDR1 is ENHRY and CDR2 SYGVKD. CDR3 length: 12 residues. The CDR3 loop is CAISEGEYEQYF. The CDR3 DNA reads TGTGCCATCAGTGAGGGGGAGTACGAGCAGTACTTC.

This chain connects TRBV6-1 to TRBJ1-3; the D is unclear. This CDR3 contains 16 residues. From germline, CDR1 is MNHNS and CDR2 SASEGT. The V end lost 4 bases, the J end lost 0 bases, and 13 bases lay between the germline ends. This CDR3 reads CASSAQYPSSGNTIYF. The CDR3 DNA is TGTGCCAGCAGTGCCCAGTATCCTAGCTCTGGAAACACCATATATTTT.

Here the CDR3 reads CASSSLEFLAETQYF. CDR3 DNA: TGTGCCAGCAGCTCCCTCGAGTTCTTAGCGGAGACCCAGTACTTC. The J gene is TRBJ2-5, the V gene TRBV7-9; possibly TRBD2 for D (5 bases). Germline values: CDR1 SEHNR, CDR2 FQNEAQ (reference sequence). V lost 4 bases and J lost 5, with 17 bases in between. The CDR3 loop spans 15 amino acids.

V gene TRBV19 combines with J gene TRBJ2-3; tentative D call: TRBD1 (5 bases). Germline CDR1 is LNHDA and CDR2 is SQIVND (reference sequence). Deletions cut 6 bases from V and 3 bases from J, with 10 bases between. The CDR3 has 13 amino acids. CDR3 protein: CASRGPGTDTQYF. CDR3 DNA sequence: TGTGCCAGTAGAGGGCCAGGGACAGATACGCAGTATTTT.

This clone was found a few times. The chain carries TRBV5-5 and TRBJ1-5; possible D gene TRBD1, 5 bases. With 4 bases removed from V and 9 bases from J, the gap between germline ends came to 17 bases. The length of the CDR3 is 14 residues. Germline V CDR1 and CDR2: SGHKS, YYEKEE (reference sequence). CDR3: CASSPQGIAAPQHF. The CDR3 DNA sequence: TGTGCCAGCAGCCCGCAGGGTATCGCCGCGCCCCAGCATTTT.

The V and J genes are TRBV5-4 and TRBJ1-6; a possible D gene is TRBD1 (5 bases). Germline CDR1 is SGHNT and CDR2 is YYREEE (reference sequence). There are 14 residues in the CDR3. V lost 4 bases and J lost 4, with 9 bases in between. This CDR3 is CASSRGRYNSPLHF. CDR3 in DNA: TGTGCCAGCAGCAGGGGAAGGTATAATTCACCCCTCCACTTT.

The chain recombines TRBV18 with TRBJ2-2, with 7 bases aligning to TRBD2. CDR1 and CDR2 (germline): KGHSH, LQKENI. The CDR3 is 17 amino acids. With 6 bases clipped from V and 3 bases from J, the junction kept 13 bases outside the gene matches. The DNA for the CDR3 is TGTGCCAGCTCTCCCTATGGGAGCGGGGACTACACCGGGGAGCTGTTTTTT. It yields the protein CASSPYGSGDYTGELFF.

The rearrangement links TRBV4-3 to TRBJ2-1, with TRBD2 identical over 8 bases. The germline V gene has CDR1 LGHNA and CDR2 YSLEER. The CDR3 is 16 residues long. With V trimmed by 4 bases and J by 8 bases, 13 bases remained unmatched. The CDR3 coding sequence is TGCGCCAGCAGCCGGAAAGCGGGAGTAGAGGGTTATGAGCAGTTCTTC. It yields the protein CASSRKAGVEGYEQFF.

The chain is built from TRBV19 and TRBJ2-3, with 7 bases matching TRBD2. V shed 3 bases and J 4 bases; nucleotides not matched to a gene: 7. The germline V gene has CDR1 LNHDA and CDR2 SQIVND (reference sequence). This CDR3 has 15 amino acids. CDR3 in amino acids: CASSMGLAVPDTQYF. In DNA form, the CDR3 reads TGTGCCAGTAGTATGGGGCTAGCGGTTCCAGATACGCAGTATTTT.

This clone was seen just once. The rearrangement links TRBV11-2 to TRBJ2-7; 10 bases align to TRBD1. Trimming took 5 bases from V and 3 from J; bases not matched to a gene: 10. Germline lookup yields CDR1 SGHAT and CDR2 FQNNGV. This CDR3 comprises 16 residues. The CDR3 DNA is TGTGCCAGCAGCCAAGCAAGCTGGGACAGGGGCTACGAGCAGTACTTC. It encodes CASSQASWDRGYEQYF.

This sequence joins TRBV19 and TRBJ1-1, with a possible D match to TRBD1 (5 bases). This CDR3 comprises 14 residues. V lost 4 bases, J lost 10 bases, and 19 bases lay in between. Germline-derived CDR1 and CDR2 are LNHDA and SQIVND (reference sequence). This CDR3 is CASSTGDHIRAAFF. The CDR3 coding sequence is TGTGCCAGTAGTACGGGGGACCACATTCGGGCAGCTTTCTTT. Full variable domain (missing parts from reference TRBV19 and TRBJ1-1): DGGITQSPKYLFRKEGQNVTLSCEQNLNHDAMYWYRQDPGQGLRLIYYSQIVNDFQKGDIAEGYSVSREKKESFPLTVTSAQKNPTAFYLCASSTGDHIRAAFFGQGTRLTVV.

This chain links TRBV18 with TRBJ2-5; D remains ambiguous. Germline V CDR1 and CDR2: KGHSH, LQKENI. CDR3 length: 14 amino acids. The germline V and J ends were trimmed by 3 bases and 1 base, with 9 bases remaining between them. The CDR3 loop is CASSPIVVQETQYF. The DNA for the CDR3 is TGTGCCAGCTCACCGATCGTAGTCCAAGAGACCCAGTACTTC.

This clone was picked up one time. The chain combines TRBV7-3 with TRBJ2-2, with a tentative D call TRBD2 (6 bases). Trimming cost V 0 bases and J 0 bases, with 8 bases left between them. In germline, CDR1 is SGHTA, CDR2 FQGTGA. The CDR3 is 16 residues long. CDR3 region: CASSLTSSANTGELFF. DNA for the CDR3: TGTGCCAGCAGCTTAACGTCTAGCGCGAACACCGGGGAGCTGTTTTTT.